This entry is about one T cell receptor (beta chain). The antigen is not known. Trimming removed 3 bases from V and 7 bases from J, with 15 bases in between. The CDR3 length is 14 residues. Germline-derived CDR1 and CDR2 are SGHDN and FVKESK. The data originate from a study of tumor-infiltrating lymphocytes in localized non-small cell lung cancer. Study-wide context: Tumor tissue and non-adjacent uninvolved lung came from each patient.

The data were produced by immunoSEQ multiplex PCR, yet TCRdb's version contains in-frame clones alone and is incomplete. The data hold approximately 6,700 clones, with around 69% observed a single time. Findings and caveats of the study: Tumor T-cell fraction was not associated with recurrence-free survival. Tumors had more T cell infiltration than uninvolved lung, per TCRbeta sequencing and CD3 counts. IM1 and IM2 tumors showed no difference in T-cell fraction.

This TCR derives from a human donor with non-small cell lung cancer. The genes are TRBV14 and TRBJ1-1; D remains ambiguous. The sequenced sample consisted of lung tumor tissue. The CDR3 DNA follows: TGTGCCAGCAGCCACAAGACCCCGTCGGGTGAAGCTTTCTTT. Amino acids: CASSHKTPSGEAFF.